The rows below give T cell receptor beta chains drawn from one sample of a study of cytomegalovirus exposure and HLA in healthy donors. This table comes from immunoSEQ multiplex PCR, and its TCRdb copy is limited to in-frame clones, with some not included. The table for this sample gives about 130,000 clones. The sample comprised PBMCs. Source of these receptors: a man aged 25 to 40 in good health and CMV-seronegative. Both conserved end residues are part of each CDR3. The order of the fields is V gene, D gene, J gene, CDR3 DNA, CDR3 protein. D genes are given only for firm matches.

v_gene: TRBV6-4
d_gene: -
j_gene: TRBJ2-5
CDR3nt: TGTGCCAGCAGTGAACCGACAGAGCAAGAGACCCAGTACTTC
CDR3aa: CASSEPTEQETQYF

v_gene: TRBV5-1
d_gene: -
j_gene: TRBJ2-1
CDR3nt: TGCGCCAGCAGCTTGGTTGTCGTACCCCCCGAGAGGGATGAGCAGTTCTTC
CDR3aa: CASSLVVVPPERDEQFF

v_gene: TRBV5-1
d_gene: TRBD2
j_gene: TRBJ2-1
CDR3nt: TGCGCCAGCAGCCTGGCGGGGGACAATGAGCAGTTCTTC
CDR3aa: CASSLAGDNEQFF

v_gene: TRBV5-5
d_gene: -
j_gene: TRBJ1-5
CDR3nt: TGTGCCAGCAGCTTGGACCAGGCCAATCAGCCCCAGCATTTT
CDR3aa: CASSLDQANQPQHF

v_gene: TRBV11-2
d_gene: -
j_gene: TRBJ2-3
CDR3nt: TGTGCCAGCAGCTCCCTTAATACGCAGTATTTT
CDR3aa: CASSSLNTQYF

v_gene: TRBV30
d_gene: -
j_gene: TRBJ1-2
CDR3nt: TGTGCCTGTTCAGGGTCGGGCTTTGGAGGCTACACCTTC
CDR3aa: CACSGSGFGGYTF

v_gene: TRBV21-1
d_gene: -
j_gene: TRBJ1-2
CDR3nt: TGTGCCAGCAGCTCTGGACAGGGATCCTATGGCTACACCTTC
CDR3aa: CASSSGQGSYGYTF

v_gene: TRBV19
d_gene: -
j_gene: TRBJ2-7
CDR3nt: TGTGCCGGTAACGAGGGGCGGGATTTAGGACACGAGCAGTACTTC
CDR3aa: CAGNEGRDLGHEQYF

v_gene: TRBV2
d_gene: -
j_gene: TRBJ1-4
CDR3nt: TGTGCCAGCAGTGAGGAGGGACGGGATGAAAAACTGTTTTTT
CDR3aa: CASSEEGRDEKLFF

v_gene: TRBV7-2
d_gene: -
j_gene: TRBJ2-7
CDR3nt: TGTGCCAGCAGCTTCGAACAGGGTCTTTACGAGCAGTACTTC
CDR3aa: CASSFEQGLYEQYF

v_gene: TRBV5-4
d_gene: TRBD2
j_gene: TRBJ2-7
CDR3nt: TGTGCCAGCACCCCGGGTAGCGGGGACTCCTACGAGCAGTACTTC
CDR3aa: CASTPGSGDSYEQYF

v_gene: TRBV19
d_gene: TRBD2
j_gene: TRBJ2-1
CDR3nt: TGTGCCAGTAGGGGAGCGGGGAATGAGCAGTTCTTC
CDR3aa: CASRGAGNEQFF

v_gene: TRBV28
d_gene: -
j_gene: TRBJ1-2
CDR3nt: TGTGCCAGCAGTTACCGGACAGAAAACTATGGCTACACCTTC
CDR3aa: CASSYRTENYGYTF

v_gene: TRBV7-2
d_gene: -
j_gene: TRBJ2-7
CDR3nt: TGTGCCAGCAGCTTAGCTGTTGGGGCACTACTCTCCTACGAGCAGTACTTC
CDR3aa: CASSLAVGALLSYEQYF

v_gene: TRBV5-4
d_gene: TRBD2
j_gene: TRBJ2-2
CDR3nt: TGTGCCAGCAGCCAGGGACTAGATAACACCGGGGAGCTGTTTTTT
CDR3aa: CASSQGLDNTGELFF

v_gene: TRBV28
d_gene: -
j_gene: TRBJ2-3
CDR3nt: TGTGCCAGCAGTTTATCAGGGAAGACGCAGTATTTT
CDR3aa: CASSLSGKTQYF

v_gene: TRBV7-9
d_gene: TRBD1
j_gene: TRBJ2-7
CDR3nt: TGTGCCAGCAGCTTAGGACAGGGTCTCTCCTACGAGCAGTACTTC
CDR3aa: CASSLGQGLSYEQYF